The rows below give T cell receptor beta chains drawn from one sample of a study of blood T cell repertoires in COVID-19. Sequencing used immunoSEQ multiplex PCR; TCRdb keeps in-frame clones, though not all of them. The sample includes some 23,000 clones, 75% to 95% of them seen just once. The material sequenced was peripheral blood. The receptors were sampled from a human donor in a cohort sampled during active COVID-19. Both conserved end residues are part of each CDR3. Fields, in order: clone size, J gene, D gene, V gene, CDR3 length, CDR3 protein, CDR3 DNA. D genes are given only for firm matches. The size field is filled for only some rows; it gives once, few, many or a size class.

clone_size: NA; j_call: TRBJ1-2; d_call: TRBD1; v_call: TRBV18; cdr3_length: 15; cdr3_aa: CASSPGDRTSYGYTF; cdr3_nt: TGTGCCAGCTCACCCGGGGACAGGACGAGCTATGGCTACACCTTC
clone_size: NA; j_call: TRBJ2-7; d_call: NA; v_call: TRBV19; cdr3_length: 17; cdr3_aa: CASSITARTSSPYEQCF; cdr3_nt: TGTGCCAGTAGTATTACGGCCCGGACCTCTAGCCCCTACGAGCAGTGCTTC
clone_size: NA; j_call: TRBJ1-2; d_call: NA; v_call: TRBV18; cdr3_length: 16; cdr3_aa: CASSPPGQGINYGYTF; cdr3_nt: TGTGCCAGCTCACCACCTGGGCAGGGGATTAACTATGGCTACACCTTC
clone_size: NA; j_call: TRBJ2-5; d_call: NA; v_call: TRBV6-5; cdr3_length: 14; cdr3_aa: CASSYLGRVETQYF; cdr3_nt: TGTGCCAGCAGTTACCTCGGCAGGGTGGAGACCCAGTACTTC
clone_size: NA; j_call: TRBJ2-7; d_call: TRBD2; v_call: TRBV7-9; cdr3_length: 15; cdr3_aa: CASSLAAGGPYEQYF; cdr3_nt: TGTGCCAGCAGCTTAGCGGCGGGGGGGCCGTACGAGCAGTACTTC
clone_size: NA; j_call: TRBJ1-1; d_call: NA; v_call: TRBV6-6; cdr3_length: 13; cdr3_aa: CASSPRENTEAFF; cdr3_nt: TGTGCCAGCAGCCCTCGGGAGAACACTGAAGCTTTCTTT
clone_size: NA; j_call: TRBJ2-1; d_call: TRBD2; v_call: TRBV11-2; cdr3_length: 15; cdr3_aa: CASSLTAGGDNEQFF; cdr3_nt: TGTGCCAGCAGCTTAACAGCGGGGGGAGACAATGAGCAGTTCTTC
clone_size: NA; j_call: TRBJ1-6; d_call: NA; v_call: TRBV7-6; cdr3_length: 13; cdr3_aa: CASRGRGNSPLHF; cdr3_nt: TGTGCCAGCAGGGGGAGGGGAAATTCACCCCTCCACTTT
clone_size: NA; j_call: TRBJ2-2; d_call: TRBD1; v_call: TRBV7-2; cdr3_length: 19; cdr3_aa: CASSLGTGGRGVNTGELFF; cdr3_nt: TGTGCCAGCAGCCTGGGGACAGGGGGCAGAGGGGTGAACACCGGGGAGCTGTTTTTT
clone_size: NA; j_call: TRBJ1-6; d_call: NA; v_call: TRBV5-1; cdr3_length: 15; cdr3_aa: CASSLREVNNSPLHF; cdr3_nt: TGCGCCAGCAGCCTCAGGGAGGTTAATAATTCACCCCTCCACTTT
clone_size: NA; j_call: TRBJ1-5; d_call: NA; v_call: TRBV18; cdr3_length: 14; cdr3_aa: CASSPDRPNQPQHF; cdr3_nt: TGTGCCAGCTCACCAGACAGGCCCAATCAGCCCCAGCATTTT
clone_size: NA; j_call: TRBJ1-2; d_call: NA; v_call: TRBV2; cdr3_length: 15; cdr3_aa: CASSGGDPEFYGYTF; cdr3_nt: TGTGCCAGCAGCGGCGGCGATCCGGAGTTCTATGGCTACACCTTC
clone_size: NA; j_call: TRBJ1-1; d_call: NA; v_call: TRBV18; cdr3_length: 14; cdr3_aa: CASSLTDRNTEAFF; cdr3_nt: TGTGCCAGCTCACTTACGGACAGGAACACTGAAGCTTTCTTT
clone_size: NA; j_call: TRBJ2-5; d_call: TRBD1; v_call: TRBV18; cdr3_length: 14; cdr3_aa: CASSPIRGRETQYF; cdr3_nt: TGTGCCAGCTCACCTATCAGGGGGCGAGAGACCCAGTACTTC
clone_size: NA; j_call: TRBJ1-6; d_call: NA; v_call: TRBV5-4; cdr3_length: 14; cdr3_aa: CASSLGRRDSPLHF; cdr3_nt: TGTGCCAGCAGCTTGGGCAGGCGGGACTCACCCCTCCACTTT
clone_size: NA; j_call: TRBJ1-2; d_call: NA; v_call: TRBV10-2; cdr3_length: 14; cdr3_aa: CASSDTTGKGGYTF; cdr3_nt: TGCGCCAGCAGTGATACAACAGGCAAGGGTGGCTACACCTTC
clone_size: NA; j_call: TRBJ1-1; d_call: NA; v_call: TRBV19; cdr3_length: 12; cdr3_aa: CASIRTGTEAFF; cdr3_nt: TGTGCCAGTATTCGGACGGGGACTGAAGCTTTCTTT
clone_size: NA; j_call: TRBJ1-1; d_call: NA; v_call: TRBV6-5; cdr3_length: 12; cdr3_aa: CASLRGDTEAFF; cdr3_nt: TGTGCCAGCCTCCGGGGAGACACTGAAGCTTTCTTT
clone_size: once; j_call: TRBJ2-4; d_call: TRBD1; v_call: TRBV2; cdr3_length: 14; cdr3_aa: CASSEDRGRNIQYF; cdr3_nt: TGTGCCAGCAGTGAAGATAGGGGGCGTAACATTCAGTACTTC
clone_size: NA; j_call: TRBJ1-1; d_call: TRBD1; v_call: TRBV11-2; cdr3_length: 13; cdr3_aa: CASSPQGTRGCFF; cdr3_nt: TGTGCCAGCAGCCCACAGGGGACCAGGGGTTGTTTCTTT
clone_size: NA; j_call: TRBJ2-5; d_call: TRBD2; v_call: TRBV4-2; cdr3_length: 15; cdr3_aa: CASSRTSGDQETQYF; cdr3_nt: TGTGCCAGCAGTCGGACTAGCGGGGACCAAGAGACCCAGTACTTC
clone_size: NA; j_call: TRBJ1-6; d_call: NA; v_call: TRBV5-1; cdr3_length: 16; cdr3_aa: CASSLQGWSYNSPLHF; cdr3_nt: TGCGCCAGCAGCTTACAGGGATGGTCCTATAATTCACCCCTCCACTTT
clone_size: NA; j_call: TRBJ2-1; d_call: NA; v_call: TRBV24-1; cdr3_length: 16; cdr3_aa: CATSDLGTIIYNEQFF; cdr3_nt: TGTGCCACCAGTGATTTGGGGACAATCATCTACAATGAGCAGTTCTTC
clone_size: NA; j_call: TRBJ2-3; d_call: NA; v_call: TRBV13; cdr3_length: 13; cdr3_aa: CASSIRSLDTQYF; cdr3_nt: TGTGCCAGCAGCATACGGAGTTTGGATACGCAGTATTTT
clone_size: NA; j_call: TRBJ1-1; d_call: NA; v_call: TRBV7-3; cdr3_length: 17; cdr3_aa: CASSETGIGSVNTEAFF; cdr3_nt: TGTGCCAGCAGCGAAACGGGGATAGGATCAGTGAACACTGAAGCTTTCTTT
clone_size: NA; j_call: TRBJ2-3; d_call: TRBD2; v_call: TRBV19; cdr3_length: 16; cdr3_aa: CASSTLAGARTDTQYF; cdr3_nt: TGTGCCAGTAGTACCTTAGCGGGGGCTAGGACAGATACGCAGTATTTT
clone_size: NA; j_call: TRBJ2-2; d_call: TRBD1; v_call: TRBV13; cdr3_length: 17; cdr3_aa: CASSRRPGQGHGRELFF; cdr3_nt: TGTGCCAGCAGCCGGCGCCCGGGACAGGGTCACGGTCGGGAGCTGTTTTTT